The 30 T cell receptor beta chains below were found in one sample sequenced in a study of cytomegalovirus exposure and HLA in healthy donors. PCR primers comprised 60 Vbeta and 13 Jbeta primers. Sequenced by immunoSEQ multiplex PCR; TCRdb stores in-frame clones only, minus some. The sample carries 100,000 to 150,000 clones, roughly 18% recorded once. Sequencing was carried out using PBMCs. These receptors came from a female donor in good health and CMV-seropositive.

The genes are TRBV25-1 and TRBJ2-3; TRBD2 agrees at 8 bases. The CDR3 consists of 16 residues. The J segment lost 5 bases and the V segment lost 3 bases, leaving 10 bases of the junction unmatched. Germline CDR1 and CDR2: MGHDK and SYGVNS. The CDR3: CASSDASGGHGDTQYF. CDR3 DNA sequence: TGTGCCAGCAGTGATGCTTCGGGGGGGCATGGAGATACGCAGTATTTT.

CDR3 nucleotide sequence: TGCGCCAGCAGCCAAGAGGCGGGACAGGGATTTCAGCCCCAGCATTTT. It codes for CASSQEAGQGFQPQHF. This rearrangement joins TRBV4-3 to TRBJ1-5; 9 nucleotides agree with TRBD1. Looked up from germline, CDR1 is LGHNA and CDR2 is YSLEER. V trimming: 0 bases; J trimming: 6 bases; junction bases outside the gene matches: 6. The CDR3 covers 16 residues.

This clone was counted only a few times. The rearrangement links TRBV9 to TRBJ2-5; 8 positions agree with TRBD2. V was clipped by 4 bases and J by 5 bases; unmatched bases: 4. The CDR3 length is 13 residues. The V gene's germline CDR1 is SGDLS and CDR2 YYNGEE. In nucleotides, the CDR3 is TGTGCCAGCAGCCGGACGGGGGGGGAGACCCAGTACTTC. This sequence encodes CASSRTGGETQYF.

The rearrangement joins TRBV28 to TRBJ2-7; TRBD1 agrees at 7 bases. Germline CDR1 is MDHEN and CDR2 is SYDVKM. V lost 6 bases and J lost 5; bases outside the gene matches: 7. This CDR3 is built from 13 residues. CDR3 sequence reads: CASRTQGVHEQYF. The CDR3 region has the DNA TGTGCCAGCAGGACGCAGGGGGTCCACGAGCAGTACTTC.

V gene TRBV29-1 combines with J gene TRBJ2-7, with D unresolved. In germline, CDR1 is SQVTM, CDR2 ANQGSEA. V was pared by 0 bases and J by 0 bases, with 6 bases between. This CDR3 has 13 amino acids. DNA of the CDR3: TGCAGCGTTGAAGACAAAATCTCCTACGAGCAGTACTTC. It is translated as CSVEDKISYEQYF.

This clone has only a few counts. J is TRBJ1-2 and V is TRBV4-2; the D is unclear. The CDR3 has 15 residues. Germline V gene sequence: CDR1 LGHNA, CDR2 YNFKEQ. Trimming removed 8 bases from V and 2 bases from J, with 18 bases in between. CDR3 in DNA: TGTGCCAGCGGACTCAGCGGTCCGACCAACTATGGCTACACCTTC. This gives the protein CASGLSGPTNYGYTF.

This clone appeared a few times. The V call is TRBV7-6, the J call TRBJ1-5; TRBD1 agrees at 9 bases. Trimming at V came to 5 bases and at J to 6 bases, leaving 5 bases not matched to a gene. The CDR3 extends over 14 amino acids. Germline V lookup: CDR1 SGHVS, CDR2 FNYEAQ. The CDR3 protein is CASSLGQGSQPQHF. For the CDR3, the DNA is TGTGCCAGCAGCCTTGGACAGGGGAGTCAGCCCCAGCATTTT.

This clone has only a few counts. The V and J genes are TRBV5-6 and TRBJ1-3; D is unresolved. Between the trimmed V and J ends, which lost 2 bases and 0 bases, there was a span of 9 bases. The CDR3 totals 15 residues. Germline V gene sequence: CDR1 SGHDT, CDR2 YYEEEE. The CDR3 spells CASSLLSLSGNTIYF. Here the CDR3 DNA reads TGTGCCAGCAGCTTATTAAGCCTCTCTGGAAACACCATATATTTT.

Only a few counts were recorded for this clone. The rearrangement uses TRBV20-1 and TRBJ1-5; no reliable D call. V gave up 5 bases and J gave up 9 bases, with 5 bases separating them. Germline assignment: CDR1 DFQATT and CDR2 SNEGSKA (reference sequence). The CDR3 sequence is 9 residues long. CDR3 bases: TGCAGTGCTCCCAGGCCCCAGCATTTT. Its translation is CSAPRPQHF.

The chain couples TRBV10-3 to TRBJ2-2, with D possibly matching TRBD1 (6 bases). Germline lookup yields CDR1 ENHRY and CDR2 SYGVKD. V shed 6 bases and J shed 4 bases, with 18 bases lying between them. The CDR3 covers 16 residues. This chain's CDR3 is CAIREIGTLGTGELFF. Written as DNA, the CDR3 is TGTGCCATCAGGGAAATCGGGACATTAGGCACCGGGGAGCTGTTTTTT.

Concerning this clone: At one of its ends the junction is not consistent with the germline gene, which may arise from a read error. The rearrangement links TRBV7-7 to TRBJ2-3; maybe TRBD2 (6 bases). Germline values: CDR1 SSHAT, CDR2 FNYEAQ (reference sequence). The CDR3 runs to 17 residues. The CDR3 region has the DNA TGTGCTAGCAGCTTAGACCGGGGGAGCGCTCGCACAGATACGCAGTATTTT. It is translated as CASSLDRGSARTDTQYF. Using reference TRBV7-7 and TRBJ2-3 for the parts outside the CDR3, the full variable domain is GAGVSQSPRYKVTKRGQDVTLRCDPISSHATLYWYQQALGQGPEFLTYFNYEAQPDKSGLPSDRFSAERPEGSISTLTIQRTEQRDSAMYRCASSLDRGSARTDTQYFGPGTRLTVL.

This chain joins TRBV14 and TRBJ1-1, with 8 bases that match TRBD1. The CDR3 loop spans 17 amino acids. Germline lookup yields CDR1 SGHDN and CDR2 FVKESK. After removal of 1 base from V and 7 bases from J, the junction contained 14 bases not matched to a gene. CDR3 nucleotide sequence: TGTGCCAGCAGCCAAGGAGCGTGGGGGGACAGGCGCCTTGAAGCTTTCTTT. Its protein product is CASSQGAWGDRRLEAFF.

This clone has a handful of counts. This chain connects TRBV9 to TRBJ2-2; no clear D. CDR1 and CDR2 (germline): SGDLS, YYNGEE. CDR3 length: 14 residues. V was shortened by 3 bases and J by 4 bases, with 10 bases between the two germline ends. This CDR3 is CASSAEARTGELFF. As DNA, the CDR3 is TGTGCCAGCAGCGCCGAGGCACGCACCGGGGAGCTGTTTTTT.

This clone showed up just a few times. This chain uses TRBV7-3 with TRBJ2-1; 9 bases are a match to TRBD1. V was clipped by 5 bases and J by 4 bases; unmatched bases: 3. Per the germline V gene, CDR1 is SGHTA and CDR2 is FQGTGA. This CDR3 contains 14 residues. The CDR3 sequence: CASSPGQGYNEQFF. In DNA form, the CDR3 reads TGTGCCAGCAGCCCGGGACAGGGATACAATGAGCAGTTCTTC.

This clone was observed a handful of times. The rearrangement links TRBV19 to TRBJ1-5, with D possibly matching TRBD1 (5 bases). The ends were cut back, 5 bases at V and 11 bases at J, with 13 bases in the middle. CDR1 is LNHDA, CDR2 SQIVND, per germline (reference sequence). CDR3 length: 12 amino acids. CDR3 in amino acids: CASSYLQGAQHF. CDR3 nucleotide sequence: TGTGCCAGTAGTTACCTTCAAGGGGCCCAGCATTTT.

This clone occurred a few times. The rearrangement links TRBV7-6 to TRBJ1-1; TRBD1 aligns across 8 bases. CDR1 and CDR2 (germline): SGHVS, FNYEAQ. The J segment lost 0 bases and the V segment lost 5 bases, leaving 5 bases of the junction unmatched. The CDR3 covers 15 residues. The chain's CDR3 is CASSGRQGLNTEAFF. The CDR3 DNA follows: TGTGCCAGCAGCGGACGACAGGGGCTGAACACTGAAGCTTTCTTT.

The chain couples TRBV27 to TRBJ1-5; the D gene is possibly TRBD1 (6 bases). Trimming cost V 6 bases and J 1 base, with 13 bases left between them. CDR1 MNHEY and CDR2 SMNVEV come from the germline V gene (reference sequence). The CDR3 contains 15 residues. The CDR3 DNA follows: TGTGCCAGCAGCCCTCTCAGGGGAAGCAATCAGCCCCAGCATTTT. This translates into CASSPLRGSNQPQHF.

This clone was seen only a few times. V and J are TRBV11-2 and TRBJ2-2; TRBD1 agrees at 11 bases. The CDR3 sequence is 18 residues long. Trimming at V came to 5 bases and at J to 1 base, leaving 9 bases not matched to a gene. The germline V gene encodes CDR1 SGHAT and CDR2 FQNNGV. The CDR3 loop reads CASSPRTGGGMNTGELFF. The CDR3 DNA reads as TGTGCCAGCAGCCCGCGGACAGGGGGCGGTATGAACACCGGGGAGCTGTTTTTT.

The chain links TRBV5-1 to TRBJ2-4; a weak D match, TRBD1 (5 bases). Germline V gives CDR1 SGHRS, CDR2 YFSETQ. The length of the CDR3 is 15 residues. V was clipped by 2 bases and J by 8 bases, with 17 bases between them. CDR3 amino acids: CASSFSLTVGDIQYF. CDR3 nucleotide sequence: TGCGCCAGCAGCTTCAGTCTAACAGTAGGGGACATTCAGTACTTC.

This clone was seen only a few times. V usage is TRBV28 and J usage is TRBJ1-2; 7 bases align to TRBD1. CDR3 length equals 14 residues. CDR1 is MDHEN and CDR2 is SYDVKM in the germline V gene. V shed 2 bases and J 7 bases; nucleotides not matched to a gene: 7. The CDR3 here is CASSLILQGVGYTF. CDR3 nucleotides: TGTGCCAGCAGTTTAATCTTGCAGGGGGTTGGCTACACCTTC.

The chain's CDR3 is CASSEGLSVNEKLFF. The CDR3 DNA is TGTGCCAGCAGTGAAGGTTTATCGGTTAATGAAAAACTGTTTTTT. This chain links TRBV6-1 with TRBJ1-4; D is ambiguous. Germline V CDR1 and CDR2: MNHNS, SASEGT. Trimming left V 1 base short and J 4 bases short, with 10 bases between. The CDR3 loop spans 15 amino acids.

There are a few counts of this clone. The chain uses TRBV11-2 and TRBJ2-3; D is unclear. Germline-derived CDR1 and CDR2 are SGHAT and FQNNGV. The CDR3 extends over 14 amino acids. V gave up 5 bases and J gave up 2 bases, with 11 bases separating them. This CDR3 is CASSALGFTDTQYF. CDR3 DNA: TGTGCCAGCAGCGCCCTCGGGTTCACAGATACGCAGTATTTT.

The V gene is TRBV5-5, the J gene TRBJ2-1; 11 bases agree with TRBD2. CDR1 and CDR2 (germline): SGHKS, YYEKEE (reference sequence). There are 15 residues in the CDR3. The junction had 4 bases not matched to a gene; V was cut back by 4 bases and J by 4 bases. CDR3 coding DNA: TGTGCCAGCAGCGCTCTAGCGGGGGGTTACAATGAGCAGTTCTTC. It translates to CASSALAGGYNEQFF.

The rearrangement uses TRBV4-2 and TRBJ1-4; D possibly corresponds to TRBD1 (5 bases). V dropped 3 bases and J dropped 7 bases, with 36 bases sitting between them. Germline V gene lookup returns CDR1 LGHNA and CDR2 YNFKEQ. The CDR3 is 22 residues long. The CDR3 bases are TGTGCCAGCAGCCATCCTTCCAGCCCCGGGGGTGGGGGGGGGTTCTCCGGTGAAAAACTGTTTTTT. Protein product: CASSHPSSPGGGGGFSGEKLFF.

In its sample, this clone was seen a few times. The rearrangement uses TRBV5-1 and TRBJ2-3; TRBD1 matches 11 bases. From germline, CDR1 is SGHRS and CDR2 YFSETQ. The CDR3 consists of 17 residues. The V segment lost 1 base and the J segment 6 bases; nucleotides outside the gene matches: 10. CDR3 amino acids: CASSLKRGTGGTDTQYF. In nucleotides, the CDR3 is TGCGCCAGCAGCTTGAAAAGGGGGACAGGGGGAACCGATACGCAGTATTTT.

The CDR3 DNA reads TGCGCCAGCAGCCCACCCCTCTGGCGGGGAAACCAAGAGACCCAGTACTTC. It specifies CASSPPLWRGNQETQYF. The chain employs TRBV5-1 and TRBJ2-5, with D perhaps TRBD2 (6 bases). V dropped 4 bases and J dropped 0 bases, with 19 bases sitting between them. The germline CDR1 and CDR2 sequences are SGHRS and YFSETQ. CDR3 length: 17 amino acids.

This chain connects TRBV28 to TRBJ1-5; D uncertain. The ends were cut back, 1 base at V and 3 bases at J, with 10 bases in the middle. CDR3 size: 15 residues. Looked up from germline, CDR1 is MDHEN and CDR2 is SYDVKM. The CDR3 reads CASSLYYGLNQPQHF. CDR3 in DNA: TGTGCCAGCAGTTTATACTACGGACTCAATCAGCCCCAGCATTTT.

The chain is built from TRBV10-3 and TRBJ1-1; TRBD1 matches at 9 bases. CDR1 is ENHRY and CDR2 is SYGVKD in the germline V gene. The CDR3 totals 13 residues. Germline trimming cut 10 bases from V and 4 bases from J; bases unmatched to any gene: 7. The CDR3, as DNA: TGTGCCACCAGGGACAGGGATGCCACTGAAGCTTTCTTT. It translates to CATRDRDATEAFF.

This clone was counted a few times. This chain joins TRBV30 and TRBJ2-7; 9 bases are a match to TRBD2. Germline trimming cut 3 bases from V and 4 bases from J; bases unmatched to any gene: 7. Germline V CDR1 and CDR2: GTSNPN, SVGIG (reference sequence). The CDR3 covers 14 residues. CDR3 protein: CAWRERSGRYEQYF. CDR3 coding DNA: TGTGCCTGGAGGGAAAGAAGCGGGAGGTACGAGCAGTACTTC.

This chain uses TRBV7-9 with TRBJ1-2, with D possibly TRBD1 on 5 matching bases. Germline lookup yields CDR1 SEHNR and CDR2 FQNEAQ (reference sequence). V gave up 6 bases and J gave up 5 bases, with 13 bases separating them. This CDR3 is built from 13 residues. For the CDR3, the DNA is TGTGCCAGCAGTCTTCAAGGGGCTTATGGCTACACCTTC. Translated, it gives CASSLQGAYGYTF.